Below, 3 T cell receptor beta chains from the same sample are listed, as sequenced in a study of T cell responses to AZD1222 COVID-19 vaccine. TCRdb's table, derived via immunoSEQ multiplex PCR, lists solely in-frame clones and lacks some. Among about 94,000 clones, 88% were seen once, and the ten largest hold 10% to 15%. Sequencing used peripheral blood, obtained on day 0 of AZD1222 vaccination. The receptors stem from an adult in good health.

This clone was detected only a few times. The CDR3, as DNA: TGCGCCAGCAGCTTGGGTCAGGGCAGTCGAAACGAGCAGTACTTC. As protein: CASSLGQGSRNEQYF. The genes are TRBV5-1 and TRBJ2-7, with D maybe TRBD1 (5 bases). The CDR3 runs to 15 residues. In germline, CDR1 is SGHRS, CDR2 YFSETQ. Trimming took 0 bases from V and 5 from J, leaving 15 bases between them.

The J gene is TRBJ2-7, the V gene TRBV27, with TRBD1 matching over 7 bases. The trim removed 5 bases at V and 3 bases at J, leaving 7 bases unmatched. The CDR3 runs 14 residues. CDR1 and CDR2 (germline): MNHEY, SMNVEV (reference sequence). This CDR3 reads CASSRPGQLYEQYF. The DNA for the CDR3 is TGTGCCAGCAGTCGACCGGGACAGCTCTACGAGCAGTACTTC.

V gene TRBV4-2 combines with J gene TRBJ2-7, with D unresolved. V was shortened by 3 bases and J by 1 base, with 7 bases between the two germline ends. Germline loops: CDR1 LGHNA, CDR2 YNFKEQ. This CDR3 has 13 residues. In nucleotides, the CDR3 is TGTGCCAGCAGCCACTATTCATCCTACGAGCAGTACTTC. Protein sequence: CASSHYSSYEQYF.